The 15 T cell receptor beta chains below come from one sample, sequenced in a study of shared clonotypes between healthy human individuals. Assay used: immunoSEQ multiplex PCR; TCRdb lists only in-frame clones, some missing. This sample has 2 million to 3 million clones; roughly 93% occur once, and the top ten carry 0.36%. Specimen: naive CD4+ T cells from PBMCs. As for subset: CD45RA+ positively selected. Receptor source: a man in his late teens or twenties in good health. Some clones in this sample may be carry-over from other donors' samples.

The chain combines TRBV5-4 with TRBJ2-1; D is unclear. This CDR3 has 15 amino acids. Germline V CDR1 and CDR2: SGHNT, YYREEE (reference sequence). Trimming removed 2 bases at V and 0 bases at J, with 9 bases between. CDR3 in DNA: TGTGCCAGCAGCTTTTACGGTAGCTCCTACAATGAGCAGTTCTTC. Translation: CASSFYGSSYNEQFF.

The V call is TRBV7-8, the J call TRBJ2-7; D possibly corresponds to TRBD1 (6 bases). Germline V gives CDR1 SGHVS, CDR2 FQNEAQ. This CDR3 is built from 14 residues. V was pared by 8 bases and J by 9 bases, with 23 bases between. CDR3 sequence reads: CASETGWGPAGQYF. DNA of the CDR3: TGTGCCAGCGAGACTGGGTGGGGGCCCGCGGGGCAGTACTTC. Full variable domain (remainder filled in from reference TRBV7-8 and TRBJ2-7): GAGVSQSPRYKVAKRGQDVALRCDPISGHVSLFWYQQALGQGPEFLTYFQNEAQLDKSGLPSDRFFAERPEGSVSTLKIQRTQQEDSAVYLCASETGWGPAGQYFGPGTRLTVT.

V usage is TRBV7-3 and J usage is TRBJ2-5, with D possibly TRBD2 on 5 matching bases. The CDR3 runs to 16 residues. V was pared by 6 bases and J by 5 bases, with 22 bases between. Germline CDR1 and CDR2: SGHTA and FQGTGA. CDR3 sequence (DNA): TGTGCCAGCAGGTTCGGGGTCTCTACGGTGATGGAGACCCAGTACTTC. It codes for CASRFGVSTVMETQYF.

This rearrangement joins TRBV7-9 to TRBJ1-1; 9 positions agree with TRBD1. The CDR3 runs to 15 residues. J lost 0 bases, V lost 5 bases, and 4 bases had no gene match. CDR1 and CDR2 from the germline V gene are SEHNR and FQNEAQ (reference sequence). The CDR3: CASSPGTGLNTEAFF. DNA of the CDR3: TGTGCCAGCAGCCCGGGGACAGGGTTGAACACTGAAGCTTTCTTT.

The CDR3 sequence is CSVENPLGSKEQYF. CDR3 in DNA: TGCAGCGTTGAAAACCCGCTGGGTTCCAAGGAGCAGTACTTC. The rearrangement links TRBV29-1 to TRBJ2-5; D unresolved. Trimming took 2 bases from V and 11 from J, leaving 21 bases between them. Germline V gene data show CDR1 as SQVTM and CDR2 as ANQGSEA. The CDR3 has 14 residues. Together with reference TRBV29-1 and TRBJ2-5, the CDR3 gives the full variable domain: SAVISQKPSRDICQRGTSLTIQCQVDSQVTMMFWYRQQPGQSLTLIATANQGSEATYESGFVIDKFPISRPNLTFSTLTVSNMSPEDSSIYLCSVENPLGSKEQYFGPGTRLLVL.

The chain employs TRBV9 and TRBJ1-2; D is unresolved. The CDR3 runs to 17 residues. V was shortened by 4 bases and J by 0 bases, with 19 bases between the two germline ends. Germline V lookup: CDR1 SGDLS, CDR2 YYNGEE. The CDR3 DNA sequence: TGTGCCAGCAGCCCCCAGGTTAGGTACACCCCTAACTATGGCTACACCTTC. This codes for CASSPQVRYTPNYGYTF.

The chain recombines TRBV11-2 with TRBJ1-1; D gene unclear. The V end was cut by 4 bases, the J end by 1 base, with 10 bases between. CDR1 is SGHAT and CDR2 is FQNNGV in the germline V gene. The CDR3 has 14 residues. Here the CDR3 reads CASSWSGPNTEAFF. The CDR3 coding sequence is TGTGCCAGCAGCTGGAGTGGGCCGAACACTGAAGCTTTCTTT. The full variable domain, its missing parts supplied by reference TRBV11-2 and TRBJ1-1, is EAGVAQSPRYKIIEKRQSVAFWCNPISGHATLYWYQQILGQGPKLLIQFQNNGVVDDSQLPKDRFSAERLKGVDSTLKIQPAKLEDSAVYLCASSWSGPNTEAFFGQGTRLTVV.

The rearrangement links TRBV2 to TRBJ2-3; 14 positions match TRBD2. CDR3 length equals 15 residues. Germline-derived CDR1 and CDR2 are SNHLY and FYNNEI. The V and J ends lost 8 bases and 5 bases, in that order; junction bases with no gene match: 6. CDR3 protein: CASGGTSGSIDTQYF. The CDR3 nucleotides read TGTGCCAGCGGGGGGACTAGCGGGAGTATAGATACGCAGTATTTT.

CDR3 protein: CASTPLGLGGTKNIQYF. CDR3 nucleotides: TGTGCCAGCACCCCCCTAGGACTAGGGGGAACCAAAAACATTCAGTACTTC. This chain joins TRBV28 and TRBJ2-4; a possible D gene is TRBD2 (7 bases). Germline CDR1 MDHEN, CDR2 SYDVKM. V was pared by 7 bases and J by 2 bases, with 21 bases between. This CDR3 is built from 17 residues.

V gene TRBV5-1 combines with J gene TRBJ2-2; unclear D gene. CDR1 is SGHRS, CDR2 YFSETQ, per germline. Between the trimmed V and J ends, which lost 4 bases and 3 bases, there was a span of 10 bases. The CDR3 length is 14 residues. The CDR3 loop is CASSADPYTGELFF. The CDR3 DNA follows: TGCGCCAGCAGCGCAGACCCCTACACCGGGGAGCTGTTTTTT.

Comment on this clone: The same CDR3 can be traced to other DNA sequences in this sample. The genes are TRBV9 and TRBJ2-5; D is uncertain. The CDR3 runs 14 residues. The germline CDR1 and CDR2 sequences are SGDLS and YYNGEE. V was shortened by 4 bases and J by 5 bases, with 15 bases between the two germline ends. CDR3 DNA sequence: TGTGCCAGCAGCACCCGACCGGTCCGGGAGACCCAGTACTTC. Encoded protein: CASSTRPVRETQYF.

This clone came up once. The rearrangement uses TRBV7-2 and TRBJ2-1; TRBD2 matches at 10 bases. Germline V gene lookup returns CDR1 SGHTA and CDR2 FQGNSA. The CDR3 spans 14 residues. The ends lost 5 bases at V and 10 bases at J; junction bases unmatched: 8. CDR3 region: CASSGLAGVEEQFF. The CDR3 DNA sequence: TGTGCCAGCAGCGGGCTAGCGGGAGTAGAGGAGCAGTTCTTC.

The chain recombines TRBV9 with TRBJ2-5, with D perhaps TRBD1 (6 bases). CDR1 SGDLS and CDR2 YYNGEE come from the germline V gene. There are 15 residues in the CDR3. V was clipped by 2 bases and J by 1 base, with 12 bases between them. CDR3 sequence (DNA): TGTGCCAGCAGCGTCGCACAGGGCATCCAAGAGACCCAGTACTTC. Encoded protein: CASSVAQGIQETQYF.

The V call is TRBV5-1, the J call TRBJ2-3; tentatively, D is TRBD2 (5 bases). The CDR3 is made up of 15 amino acids. Germline assignment: CDR1 SGHRS and CDR2 YFSETQ. V dropped 2 bases and J dropped 0 bases, with 10 bases sitting between them. The CDR3 DNA reads TGCGCCAGCAGCTTTTTTGGGGAGAGCACAGATACGCAGTATTTT. It is translated as CASSFFGESTDTQYF. The complete variable domain, with remaining parts taken from reference TRBV5-1 and TRBJ2-3, reads KAGVTQTPRYLIKTRGQQVTLSCSPISGHRSVSWYQQTPGQGLQFLFEYFSETQRNKGNFPGRFSGRQFSNSRSEMNVSTLELGDSALYLCASSFFGESTDTQYFGPGTRLTVL.

J is TRBJ2-7 and V is TRBV30; D tentatively fits TRBD1 or TRBD2 (6 bases each). The CDR3 has 15 amino acids. V was shortened by 5 bases and J by 4 bases, with 21 bases between the two germline ends. CDR1 GTSNPN and CDR2 SVGIG come from the germline V gene (reference sequence). CDR3 nucleotide sequence: TGTGCCTGGTCTCCCAGGCCAAGGAGGGGGTACGAGCAGTACTTC. This encodes CAWSPRPRRGYEQYF.